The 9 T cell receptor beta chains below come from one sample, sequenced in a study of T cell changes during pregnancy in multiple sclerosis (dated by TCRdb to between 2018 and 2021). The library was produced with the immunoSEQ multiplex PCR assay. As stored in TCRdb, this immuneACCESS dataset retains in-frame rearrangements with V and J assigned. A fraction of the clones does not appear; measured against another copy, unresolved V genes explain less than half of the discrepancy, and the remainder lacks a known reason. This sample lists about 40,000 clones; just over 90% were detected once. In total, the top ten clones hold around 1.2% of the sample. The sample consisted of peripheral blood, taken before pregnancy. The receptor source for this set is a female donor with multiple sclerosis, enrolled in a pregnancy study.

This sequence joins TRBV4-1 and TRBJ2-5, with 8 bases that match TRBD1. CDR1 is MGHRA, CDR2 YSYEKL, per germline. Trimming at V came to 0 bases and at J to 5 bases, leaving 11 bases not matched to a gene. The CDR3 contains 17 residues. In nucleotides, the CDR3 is TGCGCCAGCAGCCAAGATCCGGACAGGGTAAATGGCGAGACCCAGTACTTC. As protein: CASSQDPDRVNGETQYF.

CDR3 in amino acids: CASREGDRGLDEQYF. For the CDR3, the DNA is TGTGCCAGCAGGGAGGGGGACAGGGGGCTCGACGAGCAGTACTTC. The chain carries TRBV7-9 and TRBJ2-7; 12 bases line up with TRBD1. Germline CDR1 reads SEHNR; CDR2 reads FQNEAQ (reference sequence). There are 15 residues in the CDR3. The V gene end was trimmed by 6 bases and the J gene end by 5 bases; junction bases not matched to a gene: 8.

As DNA, the CDR3 is TGTGCCAGCAGCGTAGATCTGGATACGCAGTATTTT. This sequence encodes CASSVDLDTQYF. This rearrangement joins TRBV9 to TRBJ2-3; no clear D gene. Per germline, CDR1 SGDLS and CDR2 YYNGEE. This CDR3 region has 12 residues. V lost 0 bases and J lost 6, with 5 bases in between.

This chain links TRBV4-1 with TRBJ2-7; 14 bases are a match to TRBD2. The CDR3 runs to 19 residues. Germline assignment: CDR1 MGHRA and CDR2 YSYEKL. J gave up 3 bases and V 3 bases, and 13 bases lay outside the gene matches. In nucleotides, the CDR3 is TGCGCCAGCAGCCAGCTTGGGACTAGCGGGAGTATTGGGGACTACGAGCAGTACTTC. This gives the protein CASSQLGTSGSIGDYEQYF.

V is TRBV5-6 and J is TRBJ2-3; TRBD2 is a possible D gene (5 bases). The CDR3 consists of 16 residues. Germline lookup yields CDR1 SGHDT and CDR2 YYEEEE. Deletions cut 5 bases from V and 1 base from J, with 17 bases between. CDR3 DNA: TGTGCCAGCAGTCAGTGGAGCGGAAGATGCACAGATACGCAGTATTTT. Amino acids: CASSQWSGRCTDTQYF. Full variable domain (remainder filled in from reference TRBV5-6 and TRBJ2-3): DAGVTQSPTHLIKTRGQQVTLRCSPKSGHDTVSWYQQALGQGPQFIFQYYEEEERQRGNFPDRFSGHQFPNYSSELNVNALLLGDSALYLCASSQWSGRCTDTQYFGPGTRLTVL.

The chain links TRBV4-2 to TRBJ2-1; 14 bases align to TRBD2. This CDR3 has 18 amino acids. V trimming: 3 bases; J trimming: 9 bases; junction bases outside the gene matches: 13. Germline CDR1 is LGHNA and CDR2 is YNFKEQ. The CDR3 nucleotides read TGTGCCAGCAGCCAGGAGATCCCGGGACTAGCGGGAGATTGTGAGCAGTTCTTC. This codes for CASSQEIPGLAGDCEQFF.

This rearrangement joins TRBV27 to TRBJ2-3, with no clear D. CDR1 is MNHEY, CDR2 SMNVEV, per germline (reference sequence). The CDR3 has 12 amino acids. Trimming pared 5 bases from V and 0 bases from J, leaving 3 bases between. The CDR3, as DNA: TGTGCCAGCAGTCCGAGCACAGATACGCAGTATTTT. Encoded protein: CASSPSTDTQYF.

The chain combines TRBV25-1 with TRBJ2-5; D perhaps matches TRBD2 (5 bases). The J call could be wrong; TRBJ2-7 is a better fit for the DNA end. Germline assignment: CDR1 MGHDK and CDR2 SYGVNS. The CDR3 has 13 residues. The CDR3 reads CASSGTRSYEQYF. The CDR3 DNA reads TGTGCCAGCAGTGGCACTAGGTCCTACGAGCAGTACTTC.

CDR3 nucleotide sequence: TGTGCCGGGGGACTAGCGGGAGGGCATGAGCAGTTCTTC. The encoded protein is CAGGLAGGHEQFF. The V and J genes are TRBV7-9 and TRBJ2-1, with TRBD2 matching over 16 bases. The CDR3 covers 13 residues. The germline CDR1 and CDR2 sequences are SEHNR and FQNEAQ (reference sequence). Trimming removed 11 bases from V and 8 bases from J; junction bases left unmatched: 3.